The clone carrying this T cell receptor beta chain has a count of ten or more. This sample's time point: persistent/refractory GD, antithyroid drugs over 5 years with positive TRAb. Extracted PBMC RNA gave rise to the TCR library. Per germline, CDR1 ENHRY and CDR2 SYGVKD. The CDR3 runs to 19 residues. The V gene lost 0 bases and the J gene lost 11 bases, with 29 bases spanning the gap. These data come from a study of regulatory T cells in long-lasting Graves disease. Investigators prepared the TCR beta libraries by applying iRepertoire HTBI primers and Arm-PCR of CDR3 regions. From the multiplex PCR reads, TCRdb called clonotypes with MiXCR, one entry per CDR3 protein. The sample includes approximately 380,000 distinct CDR3 sequences, less than 25% of them seen just once.

This sequence originates from a female donor with Graves disease. Sequencing used peripheral blood mononuclear cells (PBMCs), obtained when the disease was refractory, from a patient treated with antithyroid drugs. The chain couples TRBV10-3 to TRBJ1-5; D is ambiguous. The CDR3 bases are TGTGCCATCAGTGAGTCGATTCGCGGGGAGCCTCCTCCTAAATCAGCCCAGCATTTT. This translates into CAISESIRGEPPPKSAQHF.